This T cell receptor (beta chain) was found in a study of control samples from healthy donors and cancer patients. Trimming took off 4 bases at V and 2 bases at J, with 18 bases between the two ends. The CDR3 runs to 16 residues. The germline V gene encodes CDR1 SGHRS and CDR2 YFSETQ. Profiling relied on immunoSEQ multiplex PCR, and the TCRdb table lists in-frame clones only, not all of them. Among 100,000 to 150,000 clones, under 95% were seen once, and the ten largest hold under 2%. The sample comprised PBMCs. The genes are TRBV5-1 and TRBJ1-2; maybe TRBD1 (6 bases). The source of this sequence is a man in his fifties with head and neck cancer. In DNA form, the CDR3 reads TGCGCCAGCAGCCCAGAACGGGACACCCCAAACTATGGCTACACCTTC. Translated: CASSPERDTPNYGYTF.